This T cell receptor beta chain is from a study of response to subunit inactivated influenza vaccine. TCRdb re-derived calls from the RT-PCR reads in MiXCR, one entry per CDR3 protein. The table has about 780,000 distinct CDR3 sequences, roughly 18% seen once. This clonotype was counted a few times. Germline V gives CDR1 LGHNA, CDR2 YSLEER. The CDR3 sequence is 16 residues long. Trimming removed 0 bases from V and 3 bases from J, with 15 bases in between. This chain uses TRBV4-3 with TRBJ2-7; tentative D call: TRBD2 (6 bases). The receptor was derived from a man in his fifties or sixties who received an inactivated influenza vaccine. This material consisted of PBMCs from blood, taken around 5 days after vaccination. The CDR3, as DNA: TGCGCCAGCAGCCAAGATGGAAGGGGAGGAGGCTACGAGCAGTACTTC. This encodes CASSQDGRGGGYEQYF.